Below, one TCR beta chain is given with its context. The antigen is unknown. Profiled with immunoSEQ multiplex PCR; TCRdb holds only in-frame clones, not every one. The sample records about 6,800 clones, 85% to 95% being singletons. The data derive from a study of lymphopenia after photon versus proton radiotherapy. Regarding the study as a whole: Proton therapy kept repertoires fairly stable, unlike photons, which gained effector/memory cells.

Germline V CDR1 and CDR2: MNHNS, SASEGT. This CDR3 contains 14 residues. V was cut by 8 bases and J by 2 bases, with 14 bases left in between. The sequencing here drew on peripheral blood, taken from a patient treated with photon-based radiotherapy. V is TRBV6-1 and J is TRBJ2-3; D is possibly TRBD1 or TRBD2 (6 bases each). The clonotype was recovered from a woman aged 45-60 years with cholangiocarcinoma. This chain's CDR3 is CASWEGGITDTQYF. The CDR3 bases are TGTGCCAGCTGGGAAGGGGGGATCACAGATACGCAGTATTTT.